These T cell receptor beta chains were read from a single sample in a study of post-analysis software for immune sequencing data. TCRdb passed the PCR reads through MiXCR, listing each CDR3 protein once. The data contain 350,000 to 450,000 distinct CDR3 sequences, around a third of them singletons. Sample: blood. The source is a girl aged 10 to 17 with multiple sclerosis. Both conserved end residues are part of each CDR3. The order of the fields is D gene, clone size, V gene, J gene, CDR3 DNA, CDR3 protein. The D gene is left open where the match is weak. Size is stated for part of the rows, as once, few or many counts, or as a class when the clone is expanded.

>TRBD1|few|TRBV29-1|TRBJ1-2
TGCAGCGTTGCCGGGACAGGGTTTGGGGCTAACTATGGCTACACCTTC
CSVAGTGFGANYGYTF
>TRBD2|few|TRBV24-1|TRBJ2-3
TGTGCCACCAGTGATTCAGGCAGGGTTAGCGGGGGACGCACAGATACGCAGTATTTT
CATSDSGRVSGGRTDTQYF
>NA|few|TRBV5-1|TRBJ1-1
TGCGCCAGCAGCGTACAGGGACGGTTCACTGAAGCTTTCTTT
CASSVQGRFTEAFF
>NA|few|TRBV6-5|TRBJ2-3
TGTGCCAGCAGTTACTCGAATGGAGCAGATACGCAGTATTTT
CASSYSNGADTQYF
>TRBD1|NA|TRBV12-3/TRBV12-4|TRBJ1-1
TGTGCCAGCAGTTTGGGTCAGGGGGCGAACACTGAGGCTTTCTTT
CASSLGQGANTEAFF
>TRBD1|few|TRBV6-6|TRBJ1-1
TGTGCCAGCAGTAGCAGACAGGGAGAAGCTTTCTTT
CASSSRQGEAFF
>TRBD1|few|TRBV12-3/TRBV12-4|TRBJ1-2
TGTGCCAGCAGACCCGGGACAGGGGGATTGGGCGGCTACACCTTC
CASRPGTGGLGGYTF
>NA|NA|TRBV20-1|TRBJ1-4
TGCAGTGCTAAAGGGGCGGCTAATGAAAAACTGTTTTTT
CSAKGAANEKLFF
>TRBD2|NA|TRBV4-2|TRBJ2-5
TGTGCCAGCAGCCAAGGGTCGAGCGGGGGAACGTCTGTTTTAGAAACCCAGTACTTC
CASSQGSSGGTSVLETQYF
>TRBD1|few|TRBV6-5|TRBJ1-2
TGTGCCAGCAGTGCCATGATAGGGGGCGGCTATGGCTACACCTTC
CASSAMIGGGYGYTF
>NA|NA|TRBV28|TRBJ2-5
TGTGCCAGCCGGGACGGAGGAAAGACCCAGTACTTC
CASRDGGKTQYF
>TRBD1|NA|TRBV6-1|TRBJ2-3
TGTGCCAGCAGTGAAGTAGCGACAGGGAGCACAGATACGCAGTATTTT
CASSEVATGSTDTQYF
>NA|NA|TRBV7-9|TRBJ1-5
TGTGCCAGCAGCTTCGAGGCCAATCAGCCCCAGCATTTT
CASSFEANQPQHF
>NA|NA|TRBV6-5|TRBJ1-5
TGTGCCAGCAGCCGAGGACAGTTTAGCAATCAGCCCCAGCATTTT
CASSRGQFSNQPQHF
>TRBD1|few|TRBV20-1|TRBJ1-6
TGCAGTCCCGACAGGGAGGGTTCACCCCTCCACTTT
CSPDREGSPLHF
>NA|NA|TRBV12-3/TRBV12-4|TRBJ2-7
TGTGCCAGCAGTTTGGCACAGAATGGATACGAGCAGTACTTC
CASSLAQNGYEQYF
>NA|many|TRBV4-2|TRBJ2-3
TGTGCCAGCAGCCCAGCTAGCACAGATACGCAGTATTTT
CASSPASTDTQYF
>TRBD1|few|TRBV7-9|TRBJ2-7
TGTGCCAGCAGCCTACCGGGACAGGGGATTTACGAGCAGTACTTC
CASSLPGQGIYEQYF
>NA|NA|TRBV30|TRBJ1-5
TGTGCCTGGAGTGTACCGGTCAGGAATCAGCCCCAGCATTTT
CAWSVPVRNQPQHF
>NA|NA|TRBV28|TRBJ2-5
TGTGCCAGCAGTTCAGGGGGCGGGGGACGGGAGACCCAGTACTTC
CASSSGGGGRETQYF
>TRBD1|NA|TRBV12-3/TRBV12-4|TRBJ1-2
TGTGCCAGTGGACAGGGAGGCTATGGCTACACCTTC
CASGQGGYGYTF
>NA|NA|TRBV6-6|TRBJ2-1
TGTGCCAGCAGTGGGGACTCCAGCTCCTACAATGAGCAGTTCTTC
CASSGDSSSYNEQFF
>NA|few|TRBV6-6|TRBJ1-5
TGTGCCAGCAGACTGTGGGAAACTCAGCCCCAGCATTTT
CASRLWETQPQHF
>NA|NA|TRBV4-3|TRBJ1-5
TGCGCCAGCAGCCAGAGCGCGGGGCAGGCGATGCAGCCCCAGCATTTT
CASSQSAGQAMQPQHF